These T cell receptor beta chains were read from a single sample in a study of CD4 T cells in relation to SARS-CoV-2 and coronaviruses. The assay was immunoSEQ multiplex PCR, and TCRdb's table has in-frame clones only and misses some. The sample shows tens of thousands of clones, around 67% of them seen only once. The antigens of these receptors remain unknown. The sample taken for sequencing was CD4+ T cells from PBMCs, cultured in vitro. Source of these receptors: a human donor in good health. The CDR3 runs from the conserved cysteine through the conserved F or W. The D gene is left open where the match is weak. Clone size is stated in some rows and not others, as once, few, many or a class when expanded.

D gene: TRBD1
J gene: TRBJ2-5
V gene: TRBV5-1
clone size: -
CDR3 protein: CASSIAGTEKETQYF
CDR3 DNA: TGCGCCAGCAGCATTGCCGGGACAGAGAAAGAGACCCAGTACTTC

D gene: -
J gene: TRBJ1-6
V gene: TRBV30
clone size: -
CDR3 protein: CAWSRENSPLHF
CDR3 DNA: TGTGCCTGGAGTAGGGAAAATTCACCCCTCCACTTT

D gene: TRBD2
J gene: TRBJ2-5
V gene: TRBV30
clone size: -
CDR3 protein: CAWSREGVETQYF
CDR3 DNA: TGTGCCTGGAGTCGGGAGGGCGTGGAGACCCAGTACTTC

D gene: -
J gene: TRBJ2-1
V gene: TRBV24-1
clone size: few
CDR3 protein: CATSDIRLGRNNEQFF
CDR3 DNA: TGTGCCACCAGTGATATTCGCTTGGGGCGGAACAATGAGCAGTTCTTC

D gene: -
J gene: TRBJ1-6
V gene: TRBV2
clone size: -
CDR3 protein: CASSNPARGLDSPLHF
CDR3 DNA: TGTGCCAGCAGTAACCCCGCCCGGGGGCTGGATTCACCCCTCCACTTT

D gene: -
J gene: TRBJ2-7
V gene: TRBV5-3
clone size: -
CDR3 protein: CARSPVPHGTGPHEQYF
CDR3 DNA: TGTGCCAGAAGCCCGGTCCCCCACGGGACTGGGCCCCACGAGCAGTACTTC

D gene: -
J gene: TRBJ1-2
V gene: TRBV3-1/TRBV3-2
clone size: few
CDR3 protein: CASSQDFHGYTF
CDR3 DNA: TGTGCCAGCAGCCAAGATTTCCATGGCTACACCTTC

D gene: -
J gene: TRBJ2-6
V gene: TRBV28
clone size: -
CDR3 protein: CASSLRASFSSGANVLTF
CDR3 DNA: TGTGCCAGCAGTTTAAGGGCCAGTTTTAGCTCTGGGGCCAACGTCCTGACTTTC

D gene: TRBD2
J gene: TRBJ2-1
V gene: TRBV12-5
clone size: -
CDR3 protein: CASGMGLVLYNEQFF
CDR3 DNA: TGTGCTAGTGGTATGGGACTAGTCCTATACAATGAGCAGTTCTTC

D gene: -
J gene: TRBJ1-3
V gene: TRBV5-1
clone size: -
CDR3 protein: CASSRASGTGNTIYF
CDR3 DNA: TGCGCCAGCAGTCGGGCGTCCGGGACAGGAAACACCATATATTTT

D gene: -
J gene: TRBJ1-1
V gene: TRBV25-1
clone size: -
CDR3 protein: CASSEGGRDGEAFF
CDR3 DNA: TGTGCCAGCAGTGAAGGCGGGCGTGATGGTGAAGCTTTCTTT

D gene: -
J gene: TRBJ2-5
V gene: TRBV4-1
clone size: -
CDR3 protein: CASSPSQGLPGETQYF
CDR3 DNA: TGCGCCAGCAGCCCCTCACAGGGACTGCCGGGGGAGACCCAGTACTTC

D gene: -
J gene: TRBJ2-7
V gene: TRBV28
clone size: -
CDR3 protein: CASSSDYEQYF
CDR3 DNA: TGTGCCAGCAGTTCTGACTACGAGCAGTACTTC

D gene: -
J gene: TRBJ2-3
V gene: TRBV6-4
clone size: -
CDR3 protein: CASSTREGTDTQYF
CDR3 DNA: TGTGCCAGCAGTACGCGGGAAGGCACAGATACGCAGTATTTT

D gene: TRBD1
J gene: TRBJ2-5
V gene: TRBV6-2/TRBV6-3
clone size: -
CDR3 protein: CASSPRGLGSETQYF
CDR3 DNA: TGTGCCAGCAGCCCAAGGGGGCTAGGGTCCGAGACCCAGTACTTC

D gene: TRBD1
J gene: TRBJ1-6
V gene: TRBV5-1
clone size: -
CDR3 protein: CASSIGQGVNSPLHF
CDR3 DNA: TGCGCCAGCAGCATCGGACAGGGCGTGAATTCACCCCTCCACTTT

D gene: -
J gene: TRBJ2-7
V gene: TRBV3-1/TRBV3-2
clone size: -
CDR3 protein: CASSRGQRSYEQYF
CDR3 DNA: TGTGCCAGCAGCCGAGGACAGCGGTCCTACGAGCAGTACTTC

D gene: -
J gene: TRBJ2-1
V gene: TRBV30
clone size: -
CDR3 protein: CASTAQSYNEQFF
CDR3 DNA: TGTGCCTCAACCGCGCAAAGCTACAATGAGCAGTTCTTC

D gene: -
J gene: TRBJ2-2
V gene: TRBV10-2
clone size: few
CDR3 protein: CASSVHLTGHTGELFF
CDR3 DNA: TGCGCCAGCAGTGTCCATCTGACGGGACACACCGGGGAGCTGTTTTTT

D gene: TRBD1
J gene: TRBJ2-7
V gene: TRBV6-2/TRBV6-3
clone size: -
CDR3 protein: CASSSTGGDGAYEQYF
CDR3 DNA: TGTGCCAGCAGTTCGACAGGGGGCGACGGGGCCTACGAGCAGTACTTC

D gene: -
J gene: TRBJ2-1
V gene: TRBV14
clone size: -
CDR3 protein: CASSHRDLYNEQFF
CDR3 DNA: TGTGCCAGCAGCCACCGGGACCTCTACAATGAGCAGTTCTTC

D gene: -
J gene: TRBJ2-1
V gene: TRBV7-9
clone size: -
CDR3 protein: CASSARGASYNEQFF
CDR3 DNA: TGTGCCAGCAGCGCGAGGGGGGCCTCCTACAATGAGCAGTTCTTC

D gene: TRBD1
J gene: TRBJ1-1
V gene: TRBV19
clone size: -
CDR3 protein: CASSRGTGGQNTEAFF
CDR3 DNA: TGTGCCAGTAGTAGGGGCACAGGGGGACAGAACACTGAAGCTTTCTTT

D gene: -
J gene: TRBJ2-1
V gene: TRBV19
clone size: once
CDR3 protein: CASRTAVDYNEQFF
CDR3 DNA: TGTGCCAGTAGGACGGCAGTAGACTACAATGAGCAGTTCTTC

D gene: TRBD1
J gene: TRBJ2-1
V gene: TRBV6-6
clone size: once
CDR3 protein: CASGRQGLAQFF
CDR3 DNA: TGTGCCAGCGGGCGACAGGGTTTGGCGCAGTTCTTC

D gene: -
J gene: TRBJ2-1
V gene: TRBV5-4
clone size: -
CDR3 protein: CASSRDSNEQFF
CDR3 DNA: TGTGCCAGCAGCCGGGACTCCAATGAGCAGTTCTTC

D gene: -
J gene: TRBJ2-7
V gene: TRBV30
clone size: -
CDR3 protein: CAWSGGTVTYEQYF
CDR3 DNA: TGTGCCTGGAGTGGCGGGACCGTCACCTACGAGCAGTACTTC

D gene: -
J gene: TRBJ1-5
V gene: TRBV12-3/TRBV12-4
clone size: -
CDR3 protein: CASSFPGFGPQHF
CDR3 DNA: TGTGCCAGCAGTTTCCCAGGGTTTGGGCCCCAGCATTTT

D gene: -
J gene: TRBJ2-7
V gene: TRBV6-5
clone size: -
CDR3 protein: CASSYQGYSNEQYF
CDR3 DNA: TGTGCCAGCAGTTATCAAGGGTACTCCAACGAGCAGTACTTC

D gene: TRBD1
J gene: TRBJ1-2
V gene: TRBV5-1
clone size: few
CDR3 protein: CASSLDPGDSYGYTF
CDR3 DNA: TGCGCCAGCAGCCTTGATCCAGGGGACAGCTATGGCTACACCTTC

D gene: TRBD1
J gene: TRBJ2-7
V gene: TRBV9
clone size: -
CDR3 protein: CASSVGHGQVYEQYF
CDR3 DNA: TGTGCCAGCAGCGTCGGACATGGACAGGTCTACGAGCAGTACTTC

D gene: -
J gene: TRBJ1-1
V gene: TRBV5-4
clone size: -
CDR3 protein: CASSVGGNTEAFF
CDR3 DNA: TGTGCCAGCAGCGTGGGGGGGAACACTGAAGCTTTCTTT

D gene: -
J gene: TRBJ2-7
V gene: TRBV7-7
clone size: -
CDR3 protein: CASSFRAGSSYEQYF
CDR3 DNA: TGTGCCAGCAGCTTTAGGGCAGGGTCTTCCTACGAGCAGTACTTC

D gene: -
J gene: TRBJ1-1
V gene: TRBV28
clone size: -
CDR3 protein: CASSLSNDRRGTEAFF
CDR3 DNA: TGTGCCAGCAGTTTATCAAATGACAGACGGGGCACTGAAGCTTTCTTT

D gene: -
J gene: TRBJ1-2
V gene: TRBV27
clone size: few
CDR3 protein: CASSRAGPYGYTF
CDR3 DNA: TGTGCCAGCAGTAGGGCTGGACCATATGGCTACACCTTC

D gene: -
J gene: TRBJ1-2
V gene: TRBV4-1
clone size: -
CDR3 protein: CASSQEGRNYGYTF
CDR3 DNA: TGCGCCAGCAGCCAAGAGGGCCGGAACTATGGCTACACCTTC

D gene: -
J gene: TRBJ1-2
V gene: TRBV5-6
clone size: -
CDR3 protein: CASSPGQNYGYTF
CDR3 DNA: TGTGCCAGCAGCCCGGGACAAAACTATGGCTACACCTTC

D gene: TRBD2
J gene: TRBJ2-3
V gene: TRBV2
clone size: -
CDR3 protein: CASSDPRGLAGYEDTQYF
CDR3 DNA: TGTGCCAGCAGTGACCCGCGAGGACTAGCGGGATACGAAGATACGCAGTATTTT

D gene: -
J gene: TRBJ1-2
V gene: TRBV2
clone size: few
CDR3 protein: CASSGGRKINGYTF
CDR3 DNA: TGTGCCAGCAGTGGAGGCAGGAAAATCAATGGCTACACCTTC

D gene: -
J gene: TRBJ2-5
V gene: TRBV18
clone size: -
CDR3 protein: CASSPGTEQETQYF
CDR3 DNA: TGTGCCAGCTCACCAGGGACCGAACAAGAGACCCAGTACTTC

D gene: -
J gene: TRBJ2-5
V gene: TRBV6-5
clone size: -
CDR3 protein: CASSYAGGSEETQYF
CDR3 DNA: TGTGCCAGCAGTTACGCTGGGGGGTCGGAAGAGACCCAGTACTTC